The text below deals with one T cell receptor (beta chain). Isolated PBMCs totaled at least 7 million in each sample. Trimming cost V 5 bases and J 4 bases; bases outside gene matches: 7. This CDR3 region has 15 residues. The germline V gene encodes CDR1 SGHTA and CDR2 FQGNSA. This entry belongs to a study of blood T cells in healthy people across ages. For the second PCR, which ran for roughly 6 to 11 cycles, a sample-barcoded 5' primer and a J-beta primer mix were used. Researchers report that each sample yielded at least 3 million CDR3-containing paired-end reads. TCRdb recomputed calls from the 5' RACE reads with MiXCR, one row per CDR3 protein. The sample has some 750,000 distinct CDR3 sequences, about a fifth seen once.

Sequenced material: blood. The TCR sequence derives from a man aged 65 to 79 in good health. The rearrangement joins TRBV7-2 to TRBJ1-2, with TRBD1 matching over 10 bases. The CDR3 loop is CASSLRTGGLYGYTF. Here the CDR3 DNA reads TGTGCCAGCAGCCTTCGGACAGGGGGGCTCTATGGCTACACCTTC.